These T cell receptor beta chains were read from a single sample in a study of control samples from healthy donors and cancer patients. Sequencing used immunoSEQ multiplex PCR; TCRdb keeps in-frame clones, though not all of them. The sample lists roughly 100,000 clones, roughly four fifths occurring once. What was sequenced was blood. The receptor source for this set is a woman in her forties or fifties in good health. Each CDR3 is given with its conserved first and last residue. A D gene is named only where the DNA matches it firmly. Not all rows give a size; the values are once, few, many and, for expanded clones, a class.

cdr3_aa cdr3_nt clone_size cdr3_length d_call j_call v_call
CASSLGTGANEQYF TGTGCCAGCAGTCTCGGGACAGGGGCTAACGAGCAGTACTTC NA 14 TRBD1 TRBJ2-7 TRBV6-5
CASKQGNYGYTF TGTGCCAGCAAACAGGGCAACTATGGCTACACCTTC NA 12 NA TRBJ1-2 TRBV12-3/TRBV12-4
CASSSRLAGGPRETQYF TGTGCCAGCAGCAGTCGACTAGCGGGAGGGCCAAGGGAGACCCAGTACTTC NA 17 TRBD2 TRBJ2-5 TRBV5-4
CASSLSWRNEQYF TGTGCCAGCAGTTTATCGTGGAGGAACGAGCAGTACTTC NA 13 NA TRBJ2-7 TRBV27
CATSEPSGSTDTQYF TGTGCCACCAGTGAGCCTAGCGGTAGCACAGATACGCAGTATTTT NA 15 TRBD2 TRBJ2-3 TRBV24-1
CASSRYRGRANEKLFF TGTGCCAGCAGCCGCTACAGGGGGCGGGCTAATGAAAAACTGTTTTTT NA 16 TRBD1 TRBJ1-4 TRBV14
CASILEAGESDTQYF TGTGCCAGCATCCTCGAGGCGGGAGAATCAGATACGCAGTATTTT few 15 TRBD2 TRBJ2-3 TRBV5-6
CASFYSRYEQYF TGTGCCAGCTTCTACAGTCGTTACGAGCAGTACTTC NA 12 NA TRBJ2-7 TRBV25-1
CASSLTAVSGANVLTF TGTGCCAGCAGCTTAACGGCGGTTTCTGGGGCCAACGTCCTGACTTTC NA 16 NA TRBJ2-6 TRBV7-2
CASSSRQGVGTGELFF TGTGCCAGCAGCTCCCGGCAGGGGGTTGGGACCGGGGAGCTGTTTTTT NA 16 TRBD1 TRBJ2-2 TRBV11-3
CASSYSNSPLHF TGTGCCAGCAGTTACTCCAATTCACCCCTCCACTTT once 12 NA TRBJ1-6 TRBV6-5
CASGSGLGNSPLHF TGTGCTAGTGGTTCAGGACTGGGAAATTCACCCCTCCACTTT NA 14 NA TRBJ1-6 TRBV12-5
CASSSGQGVWNTEAFF TGTGCCAGCAGCTCTGGACAGGGGGTTTGGAACACTGAAGCTTTCTTT NA 16 TRBD1 TRBJ1-1 TRBV5-4
CASSGLPNTEAFF TGTGCCAGCAGCGGACTTCCGAACACTGAAGCTTTCTTT few 13 NA TRBJ1-1 TRBV5-4
CASSASQGAGYGYTF TGTGCCAGCAGCGCGAGCCAGGGGGCGGGCTATGGCTACACCTTC NA 15 TRBD1 TRBJ1-2 TRBV9
CASSRGGDTGELFF TGTGCCAGCAGCCGCGGAGGGGACACCGGGGAGCTGTTTTTT NA 14 NA TRBJ2-2 TRBV7-9
CASSQDWGLAGGGSEQFF TGTGCCAGCAGCCAAGATTGGGGACTAGCGGGAGGAGGGAGTGAGCAGTTCTTC NA 18 TRBD2 TRBJ2-1 TRBV3-1/TRBV3-2
CASSYGQGNTGELFF TGTGCCAGCAGTTACGGGCAGGGGAACACCGGGGAGCTGTTTTTT NA 15 NA TRBJ2-2 TRBV6-5
CASSPTYNSPLHF TGTGCCAGCAGCCCCACCTATAATTCACCCCTCCACTTT NA 13 NA TRBJ1-6 TRBV7-3
CASSQGTLYSNQPQHF TGTGCCAGCAGCCAAGGGACCTTATATAGCAATCAGCCCCAGCATTTT NA 16 NA TRBJ1-5 TRBV5-5
CASSVGGRNTEAFF TGTGCCAGCAGCGTCGGGGGGCGAAACACTGAAGCTTTCTTT NA 14 NA TRBJ1-1 TRBV28
CASSEGTPTNEQFF TGTGCCAGCAGTGAGGGGACACCGACTAATGAGCAGTTCTTC NA 14 NA TRBJ2-1 TRBV2
CASSLVNSGNTIYF TGTGCCAGCAGCTTAGTGAACTCTGGAAACACCATATATTTT few 14 NA TRBJ1-3 TRBV7-2
CASSPPINARNTEAFF TGTGCCAGCTCACCACCGATCAACGCTAGGAACACTGAAGCTTTCTTT once 16 NA TRBJ1-1 TRBV18
CASSIDSGGRSNQPQHF TGTGCCAGTAGTATAGACTCGGGGGGTCGGAGCAATCAGCCCCAGCATTTT NA 17 NA TRBJ1-5 TRBV19
CASSQVGGPTGELFF TGTGCCAGCAGCCAAGTTGGGGGGCCGACCGGGGAGCTGTTTTTT NA 15 NA TRBJ2-2 TRBV14
CASSLSGYEQYF TGTGCCAGCAGTTTATCGGGCTACGAGCAGTACTTC NA 12 NA TRBJ2-7 TRBV27
CASSGVDRGLTATNEKLFF TGTGCCAGCAGTGGGGTCGACAGGGGGCTCACCGCAACTAATGAAAAACTGTTTTTT few 19 TRBD1 TRBJ1-4 TRBV6-1
CASSPGQGAGSPLHF TGTGCCAGCAGTCCGGGACAGGGGGCAGGTTCACCCCTCCACTTT NA 15 TRBD1 TRBJ1-6 TRBV27
CASRETQNQPQHF TGCGCCAGCAGAGAGACACAGAATCAGCCCCAGCATTTT NA 13 NA TRBJ1-5 TRBV5-1
CASAMRDRVFGYGYTF TGTGCCAGCGCAATGCGGGACAGGGTTTTTGGCTATGGCTACACCTTC NA 16 TRBD1 TRBJ1-2 TRBV27
CASSLRGFQETQYF TGTGCCAGCAGCCTGAGAGGGTTTCAAGAGACCCAGTACTTC NA 14 NA TRBJ2-5 TRBV7-8
CATSKDSNQPQHF TGTGCCACCAGCAAGGACAGCAATCAGCCCCAGCATTTT NA 13 NA TRBJ1-5 TRBV15
CASSLMGMGFGTDTQYF TGTGCCAGCAGCCTAATGGGGATGGGGTTTGGCACAGATACGCAGTATTTT NA 17 NA TRBJ2-3 TRBV5-4
CASSFGPGGEQYF TGTGCCAGCAGTTTCGGGCCGGGGGGCGAGCAGTACTTC NA 13 TRBD2 TRBJ2-7 TRBV12-3/TRBV12-4
CASSSGEDSLNTEAFF TGTGCCAGCAGCTCCGGAGAGGACAGTTTGAACACTGAAGCTTTCTTT NA 16 NA TRBJ1-1 TRBV7-6